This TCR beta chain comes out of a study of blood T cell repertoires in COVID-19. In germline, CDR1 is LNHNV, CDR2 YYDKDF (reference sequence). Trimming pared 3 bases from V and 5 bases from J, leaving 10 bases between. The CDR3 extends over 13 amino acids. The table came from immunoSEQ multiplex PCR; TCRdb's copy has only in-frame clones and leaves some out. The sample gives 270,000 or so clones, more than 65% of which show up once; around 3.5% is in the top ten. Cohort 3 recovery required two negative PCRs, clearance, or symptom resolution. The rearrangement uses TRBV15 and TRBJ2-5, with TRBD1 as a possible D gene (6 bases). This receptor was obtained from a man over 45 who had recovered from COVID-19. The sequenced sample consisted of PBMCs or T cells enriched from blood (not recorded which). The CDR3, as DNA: TGTGCCACCAGCAGGGCTACAGGGGAGACCCAGTACTTC. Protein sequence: CATSRATGETQYF.